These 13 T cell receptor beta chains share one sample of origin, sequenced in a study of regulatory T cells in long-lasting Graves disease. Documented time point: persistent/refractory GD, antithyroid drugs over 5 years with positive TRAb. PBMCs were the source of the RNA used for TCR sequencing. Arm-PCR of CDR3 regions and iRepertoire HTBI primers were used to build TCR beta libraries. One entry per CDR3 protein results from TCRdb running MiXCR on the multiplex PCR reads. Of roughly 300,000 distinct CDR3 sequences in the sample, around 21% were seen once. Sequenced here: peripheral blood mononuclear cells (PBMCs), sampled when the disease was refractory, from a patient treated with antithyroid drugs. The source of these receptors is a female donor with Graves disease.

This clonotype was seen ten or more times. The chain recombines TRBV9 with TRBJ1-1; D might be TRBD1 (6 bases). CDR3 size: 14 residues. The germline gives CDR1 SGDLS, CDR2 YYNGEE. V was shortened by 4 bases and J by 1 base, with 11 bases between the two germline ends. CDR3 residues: CASSPGAPNTEAFF. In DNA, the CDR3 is TGTGCCAGCAGCCCAGGGGCCCCGAACACTGAAGCTTTCTTT.

Written as DNA, the CDR3 is TGTGCCAGCCGCGCGGGCAGGCTAGCGGGAGAATGGGGAACAGATACGCAGTATTTT. As protein: CASRAGRLAGEWGTDTQYF. The J gene is TRBJ2-3, the V gene TRBV28, with 10 bases that match TRBD2. Germline V gene lookup returns CDR1 MDHEN and CDR2 SYDVKM. The CDR3 consists of 19 residues. After removal of 8 bases from V and 3 bases from J, the junction contained 20 bases not matched to a gene. The full variable domain, in which reference TRBV28 and TRBJ2-3 provide the parts outside the CDR3, is DVKVTQSSRYLVKRTGEKVFLECVQDMDHENMFWYRQDPGLGLRLIYFSYDVKMKEKGDIPEGYSVSREKKERFSLILESASTNQTSMYLCASRAGRLAGEWGTDTQYFGPGTRLTVL.

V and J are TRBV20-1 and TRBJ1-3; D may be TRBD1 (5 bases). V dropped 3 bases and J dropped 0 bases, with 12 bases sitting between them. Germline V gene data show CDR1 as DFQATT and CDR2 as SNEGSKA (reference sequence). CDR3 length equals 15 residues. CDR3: CSASWGLSSGNTIYF. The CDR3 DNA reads TGCAGTGCTAGTTGGGGACTAAGCTCTGGAAACACCATATATTTT.

CDR3 residues: CASSVSADTQYF. The DNA of the CDR3 is TGTGCCAGCAGCGTAAGCGCAGATACGCAGTATTTT. The V and J genes are TRBV9 and TRBJ2-3; D gene ambiguous. The CDR3 totals 12 residues. Germline V gene lookup returns CDR1 SGDLS and CDR2 YYNGEE. The germline V and J ends were trimmed by 1 base and 4 bases, with 4 bases remaining between them.

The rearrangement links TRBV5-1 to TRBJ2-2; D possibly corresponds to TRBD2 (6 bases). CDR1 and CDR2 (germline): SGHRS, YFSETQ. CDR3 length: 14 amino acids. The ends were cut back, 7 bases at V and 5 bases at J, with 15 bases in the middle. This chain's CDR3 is CASATGTQTGELFF. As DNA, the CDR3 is TGCGCCAGCGCTACCGGGACTCAAACCGGGGAGCTGTTTTTT.

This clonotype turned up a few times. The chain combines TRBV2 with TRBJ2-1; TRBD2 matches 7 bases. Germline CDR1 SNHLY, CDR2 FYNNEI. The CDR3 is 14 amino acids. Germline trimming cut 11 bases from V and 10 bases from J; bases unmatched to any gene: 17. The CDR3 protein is CAAQVSGLVVEQFF. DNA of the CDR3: TGTGCCGCCCAGGTGTCAGGACTAGTTGTCGAGCAGTTCTTC.

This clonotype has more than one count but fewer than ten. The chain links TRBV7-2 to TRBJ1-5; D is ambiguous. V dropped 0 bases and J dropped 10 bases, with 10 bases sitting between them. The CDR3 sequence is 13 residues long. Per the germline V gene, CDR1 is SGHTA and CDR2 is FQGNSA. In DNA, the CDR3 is TGTGCCAGCAGCTTAGCCCACCTATCTCCCCAGCATTTT. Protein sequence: CASSLAHLSPQHF.

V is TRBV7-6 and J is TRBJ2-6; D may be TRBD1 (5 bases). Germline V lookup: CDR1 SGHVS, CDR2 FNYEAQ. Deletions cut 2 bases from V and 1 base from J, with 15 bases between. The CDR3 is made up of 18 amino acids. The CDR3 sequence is CASSLIGQRVSGANVLTF. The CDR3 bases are TGTGCCAGCAGCTTAATAGGACAACGGGTTTCTGGGGCCAACGTCCTGACTTTC.

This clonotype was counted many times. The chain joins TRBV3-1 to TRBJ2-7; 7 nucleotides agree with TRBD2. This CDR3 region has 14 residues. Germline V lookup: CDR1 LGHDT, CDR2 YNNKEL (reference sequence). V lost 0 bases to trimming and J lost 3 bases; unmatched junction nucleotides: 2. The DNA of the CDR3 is TGTGCCAGCAGCCAAGAGGGGAGGGACTACGAGCAGTACTTC. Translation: CASSQEGRDYEQYF.

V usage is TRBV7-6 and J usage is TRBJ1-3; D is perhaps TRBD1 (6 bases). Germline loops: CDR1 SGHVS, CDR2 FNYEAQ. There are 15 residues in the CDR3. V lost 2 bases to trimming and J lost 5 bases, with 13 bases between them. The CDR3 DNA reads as TGTGCCAGCAGCTTATCGGGGGCGAACCGAAACACCATATATTTT. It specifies CASSLSGANRNTIYF.

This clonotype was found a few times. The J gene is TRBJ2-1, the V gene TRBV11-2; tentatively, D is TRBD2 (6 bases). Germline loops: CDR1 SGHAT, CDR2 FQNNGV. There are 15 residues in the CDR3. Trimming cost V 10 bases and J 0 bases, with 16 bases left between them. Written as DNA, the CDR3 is TGTGCCACAAGGCGGGTAGCGGACTCCTACAATGAGCAGTTCTTC. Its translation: CATRRVADSYNEQFF.

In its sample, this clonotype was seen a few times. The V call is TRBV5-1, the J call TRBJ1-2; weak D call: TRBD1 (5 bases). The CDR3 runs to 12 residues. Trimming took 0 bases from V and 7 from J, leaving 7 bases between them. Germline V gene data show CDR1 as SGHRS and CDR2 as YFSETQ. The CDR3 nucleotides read TGCGCCAGCAGCTTGGCAGGGTTTGGCTACACCTTC. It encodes CASSLAGFGYTF.

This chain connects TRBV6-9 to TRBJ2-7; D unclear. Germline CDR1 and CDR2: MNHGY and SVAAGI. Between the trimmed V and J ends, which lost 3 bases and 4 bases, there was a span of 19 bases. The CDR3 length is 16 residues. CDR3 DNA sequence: TGTGCCAGCAGTTACCTAAAAGCTTCCCTCGGGTACGAGCAGTACTTC. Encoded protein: CASSYLKASLGYEQYF.